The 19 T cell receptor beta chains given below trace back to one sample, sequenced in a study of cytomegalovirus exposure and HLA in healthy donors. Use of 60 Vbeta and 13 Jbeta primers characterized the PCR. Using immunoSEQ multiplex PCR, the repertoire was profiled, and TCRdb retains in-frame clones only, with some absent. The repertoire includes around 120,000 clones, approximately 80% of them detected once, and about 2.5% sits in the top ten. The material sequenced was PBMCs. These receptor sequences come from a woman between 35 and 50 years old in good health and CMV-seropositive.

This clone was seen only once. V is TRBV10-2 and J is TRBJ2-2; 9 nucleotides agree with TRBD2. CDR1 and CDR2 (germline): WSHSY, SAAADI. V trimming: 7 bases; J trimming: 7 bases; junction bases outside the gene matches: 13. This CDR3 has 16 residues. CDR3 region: CASTKAGGEHYGELFF. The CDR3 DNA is TGCGCCAGCACTAAAGCGGGGGGCGAACATTACGGGGAGCTGTTTTTT.

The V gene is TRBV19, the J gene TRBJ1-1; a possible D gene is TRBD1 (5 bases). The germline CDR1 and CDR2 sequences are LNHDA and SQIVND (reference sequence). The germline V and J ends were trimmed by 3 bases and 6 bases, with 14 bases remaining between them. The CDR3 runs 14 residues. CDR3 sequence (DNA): TGTGCCAGTAGTATCCGACAGTTGTTCGCTGAAGCTTTCTTT. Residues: CASSIRQLFAEAFF.

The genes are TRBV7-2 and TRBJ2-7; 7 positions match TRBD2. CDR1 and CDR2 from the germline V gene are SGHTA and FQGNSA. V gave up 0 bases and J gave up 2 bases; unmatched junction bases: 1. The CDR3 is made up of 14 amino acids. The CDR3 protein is CASSLAGGPYEQYF. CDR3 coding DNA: TGTGCCAGCAGCTTAGCGGGAGGGCCCTACGAGCAGTACTTC.

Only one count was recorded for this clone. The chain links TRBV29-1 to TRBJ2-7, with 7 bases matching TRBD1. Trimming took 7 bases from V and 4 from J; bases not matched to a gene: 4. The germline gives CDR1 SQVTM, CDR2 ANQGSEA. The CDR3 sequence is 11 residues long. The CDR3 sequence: CSATTGYEQYF. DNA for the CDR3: TGCAGCGCCACGACAGGGTACGAGCAGTACTTC.

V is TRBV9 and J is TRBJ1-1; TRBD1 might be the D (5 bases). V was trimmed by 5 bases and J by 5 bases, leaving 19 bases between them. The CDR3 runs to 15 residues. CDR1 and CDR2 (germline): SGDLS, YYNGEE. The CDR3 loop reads CASSDTPGVGTEAFF. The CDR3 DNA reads TGTGCCAGCAGTGACACCCCGGGGGTGGGGACTGAAGCTTTCTTT.

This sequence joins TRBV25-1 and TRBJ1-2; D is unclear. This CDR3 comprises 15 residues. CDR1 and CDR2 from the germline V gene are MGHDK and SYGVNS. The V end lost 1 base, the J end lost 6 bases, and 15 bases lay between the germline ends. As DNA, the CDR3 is TGTGCCAGCAGTGAATCGGCGCGAGGGTTCCATGGCTACACCTTC. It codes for CASSESARGFHGYTF.

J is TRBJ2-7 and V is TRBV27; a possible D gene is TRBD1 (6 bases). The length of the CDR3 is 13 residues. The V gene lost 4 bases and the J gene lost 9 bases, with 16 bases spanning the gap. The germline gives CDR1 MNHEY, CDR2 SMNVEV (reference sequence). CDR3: CASSSEVTGSQYF. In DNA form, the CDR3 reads TGTGCCAGCAGTTCGGAAGTGACAGGCTCGCAGTACTTC.

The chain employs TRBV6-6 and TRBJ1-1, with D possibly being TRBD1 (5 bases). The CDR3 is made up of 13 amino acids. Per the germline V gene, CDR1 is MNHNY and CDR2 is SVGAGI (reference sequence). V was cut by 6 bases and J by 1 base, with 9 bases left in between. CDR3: CASRMGQNTEAFF. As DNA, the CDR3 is TGTGCCAGCAGAATGGGGCAGAACACTGAAGCTTTCTTT.

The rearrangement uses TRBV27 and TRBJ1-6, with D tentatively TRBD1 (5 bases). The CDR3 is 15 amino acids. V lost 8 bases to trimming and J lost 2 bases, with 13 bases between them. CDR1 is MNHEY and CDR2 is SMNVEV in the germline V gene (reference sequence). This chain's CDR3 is CASGRTGTYNSPLHF. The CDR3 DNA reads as TGTGCCAGCGGAAGAACAGGCACCTATAATTCACCCCTCCACTTT.

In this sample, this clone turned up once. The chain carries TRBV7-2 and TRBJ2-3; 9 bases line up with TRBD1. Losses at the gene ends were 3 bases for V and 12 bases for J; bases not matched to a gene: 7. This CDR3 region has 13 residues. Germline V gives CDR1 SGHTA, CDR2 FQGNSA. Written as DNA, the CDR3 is TGTGCCAGCAGCTTCAATCGGGACAGGGAACAGTATTTT. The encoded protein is CASSFNRDREQYF.

The CDR3 loop reads CASPTVNSGNTIYF. CDR3 nucleotides: TGTGCCAGCCCTACAGTCAACTCTGGAAACACCATATATTTT. The chain is built from TRBV27 and TRBJ1-3, with D hard to call. The germline V and J ends were trimmed by 8 bases and 0 bases, with 11 bases remaining between them. The CDR3 runs 14 residues. Germline V gene lookup returns CDR1 MNHEY and CDR2 SMNVEV (reference sequence).

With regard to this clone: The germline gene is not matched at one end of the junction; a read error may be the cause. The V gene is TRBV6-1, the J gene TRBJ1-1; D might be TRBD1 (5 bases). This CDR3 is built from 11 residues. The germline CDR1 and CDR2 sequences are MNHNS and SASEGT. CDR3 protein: CASSARAGAGF. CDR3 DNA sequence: TGTGCCAGCAGTGCCAGGGCTGGGGCGGGGTTT.

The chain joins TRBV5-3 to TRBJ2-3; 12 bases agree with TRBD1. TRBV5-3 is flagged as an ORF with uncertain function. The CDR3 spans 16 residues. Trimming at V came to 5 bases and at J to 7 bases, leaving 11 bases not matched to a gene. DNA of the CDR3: TGTGCCAGAAGTCCGCCGGGACAGGGGGCTATGTATACGCAGTATTTT. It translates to CARSPPGQGAMYTQYF.

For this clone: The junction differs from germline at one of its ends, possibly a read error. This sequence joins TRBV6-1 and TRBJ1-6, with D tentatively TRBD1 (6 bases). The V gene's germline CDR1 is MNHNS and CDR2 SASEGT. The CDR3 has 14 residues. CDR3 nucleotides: TGTGCCAGCAGTGGAACAGGGTGGGGTTCACTCCTCCACTTT. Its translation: CASSGTGWGSLLHF.

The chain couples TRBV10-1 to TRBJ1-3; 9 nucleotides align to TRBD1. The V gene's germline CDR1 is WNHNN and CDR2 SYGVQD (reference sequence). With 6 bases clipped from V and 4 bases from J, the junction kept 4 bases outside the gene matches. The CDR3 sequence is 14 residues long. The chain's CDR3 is CASSRDRVGNTIYF. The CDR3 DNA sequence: TGCGCCAGCAGCCGGGACAGGGTCGGAAACACCATATATTTT.

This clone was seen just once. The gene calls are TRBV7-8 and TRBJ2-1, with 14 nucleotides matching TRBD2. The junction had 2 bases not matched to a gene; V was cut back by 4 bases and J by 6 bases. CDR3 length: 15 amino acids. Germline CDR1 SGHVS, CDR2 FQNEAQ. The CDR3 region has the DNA TGTGCCAGCAGCTGGACTAGCGGGAGGTTCAATGAGCAGTTCTTC. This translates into CASSWTSGRFNEQFF.

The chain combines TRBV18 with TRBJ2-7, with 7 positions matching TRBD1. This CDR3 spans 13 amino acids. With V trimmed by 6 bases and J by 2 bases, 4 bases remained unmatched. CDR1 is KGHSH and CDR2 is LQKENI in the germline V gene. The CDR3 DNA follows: TGTGCCAGCTCCCTGGACAGGACCTACGAGCAGTACTTC. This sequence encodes CASSLDRTYEQYF. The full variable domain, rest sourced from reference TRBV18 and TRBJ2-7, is NAGVMQNPRHLVRRRGQEARLRCSPMKGHSHVYWYRQLPEEGLKFMVYLQKENIIDESGMPKERFSAEFPKEGPSILRIQQVVRGDSAAYFCASSLDRTYEQYFGPGTRLTVT.

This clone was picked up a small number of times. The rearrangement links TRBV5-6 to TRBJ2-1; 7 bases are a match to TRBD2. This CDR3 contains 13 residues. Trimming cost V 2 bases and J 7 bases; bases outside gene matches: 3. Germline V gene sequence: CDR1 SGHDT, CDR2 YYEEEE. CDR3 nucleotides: TGTGCCAGCAGCTTTGACGGGAGGAATGAGCAGTTCTTC. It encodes CASSFDGRNEQFF.

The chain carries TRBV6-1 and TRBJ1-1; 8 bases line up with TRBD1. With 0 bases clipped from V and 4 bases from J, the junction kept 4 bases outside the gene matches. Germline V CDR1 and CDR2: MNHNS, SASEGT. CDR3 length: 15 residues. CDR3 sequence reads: CASSEAGRGLTEAFF. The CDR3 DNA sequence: TGTGCCAGCAGTGAAGCAGGCAGGGGGCTCACTGAAGCTTTCTTT.